This entry describes one T cell receptor beta chain. The antigen is unknown. The CDR3 regions of TCR beta were amplified from RNA transcripts. The study used the HTBI primer set for a first-round RT-PCR of the TCR CDR3. MiXCR was run by TCRdb on the multiplex PCR reads, yielding one entry per CDR3 protein. The table lists about 540,000 distinct CDR3 sequences, roughly 50% of them singletons, with roughly 8.2% in the top ten. Deletions cut 4 bases from V and 11 bases from J, with 18 bases between. The CDR3 is 13 residues long. Germline V gene data show CDR1 as SGHRS and CDR2 as YFSETQ. Over 18 months, lack of ophthalmopathy progression marked Graves' hyperthyroidism as stable. The entry originates in a study of T cells in Graves' hyperthyroidism and ophthalmopathy. Overall study results and limits: The blood repertoire included most of the expanded thyroid clonotypes above 0.001. The authors' 13 V-J model separated ophthalmopathy from stable hyperthyroidism.

This TCR came from a woman between 18 and 29 years old with Graves' hyperthyroidism. The V gene is TRBV5-1, the J gene TRBJ2-5; possible D gene TRBD2, 5 bases. The sample was peripheral blood or thyroid tissue (not recorded which). The CDR3 loop is CASSPGGGDTQYF. CDR3 DNA sequence: TGCGCCAGCAGCCCCGGAGGCGGAGATACGCAGTACTTC.